This TCR beta chain was observed in a study of blood T cell repertoires in COVID-19. For the study at large: The United States, Italy and Spain provided the acute and convalescent COVID-19 samples. PBMCs, B-cell-depleted T cells, or T cells were the source of the cDNA or gDNA that made up the material.

Libraries were prepared by immunoSEQ multiplex PCR; TCRdb keeps only in-frame clonotypes and omits some of them. Seen here are 60,000 to 80,000 clones, roughly 84% observed once, and the top ten hold approximately 8.8%. V lost 4 bases to trimming and J lost 6 bases; unmatched junction nucleotides: 13. The CDR3 is made up of 17 amino acids. The germline V gene encodes CDR1 GTSNPN and CDR2 SVGIG (reference sequence). This clone has more than one count but fewer than ten. Sequenced sample: peripheral blood. This clonotype originated in a man aged 45-65 years with active COVID-19. This rearrangement joins TRBV30 to TRBJ1-6, with 9 bases identical to TRBD1. CDR3 region: CAWTTPGTGFTNSPLHF. The CDR3 bases are TGTGCCTGGACTACGCCCGGGACAGGGTTTACTAATTCACCCCTCCACTTT.